The 24 T cell receptor beta chains presented below share a single source sample, sequenced in a study of T cell changes during pregnancy in multiple sclerosis. Assay used: immunoSEQ multiplex PCR; TCRdb lists only in-frame clones, some missing. The sample contains about 60,000 clones, about 92% of which appear only once. Specimen: peripheral blood, collected in the first trimester of pregnancy. Receptor source: a female donor with multiple sclerosis, enrolled in a pregnancy study.

This chain connects TRBV5-1 to TRBJ1-2, with 8 bases lining up with TRBD1. The length of the CDR3 is 14 residues. Unmatched junction bases numbered 6, after V lost 4 bases and J lost 4 bases. Per the germline V gene, CDR1 is SGHRS and CDR2 is YFSETQ. CDR3 sequence: CASSAGQGPYGYTF. CDR3 coding DNA: TGCGCCAGCAGCGCTGGACAGGGCCCCTATGGCTACACCTTC.

CDR3 nucleotide sequence: TGCGCCAGCAGTCAATTCGGACAGGGGAAAAACATTCAGTACTTC. As protein: CASSQFGQGKNIQYF. The chain joins TRBV23-1 to TRBJ2-4; 9 bases agree with TRBD1. TRBV23-1 is treated as an ORF (open reading frame) with a function not yet certain. The CDR3 covers 15 residues. Losses at the gene ends were 1 base for V and 4 bases for J; bases not matched to a gene: 2.

This clone qualifies as medium-sized. This CDR3 reads CASSPLPQGRMNTEAFF. In nucleotides, the CDR3 is TGTGCCAGCTCACCTCTTCCCCAGGGCCGAATGAACACTGAAGCTTTCTTT. The chain recombines TRBV18 with TRBJ1-1, with a tentative D call TRBD1 (5 bases). Per germline, CDR1 KGHSH and CDR2 LQKENI. Trimming removed 3 bases at V and 0 bases at J, with 17 bases between. This CDR3 contains 17 residues.

This rearrangement joins TRBV9 to TRBJ1-4; 7 bases map to TRBD1. This CDR3 region has 16 residues. CDR1 is SGDLS, CDR2 YYNGEE, per germline. The junction had 2 bases not matched to a gene; V was cut back by 0 bases and J by 0 bases. The CDR3 spells CASSVGDSATNEKLFF. DNA of the CDR3: TGTGCCAGCAGCGTAGGGGACAGTGCAACTAATGAAAAACTGTTTTTT.

This clone was observed a single time. The V call is TRBV9, the J call TRBJ1-2, with no clear D. V lost 5 bases to trimming and J lost 5 bases, with 13 bases between them. Germline-derived CDR1 and CDR2 are SGDLS and YYNGEE. CDR3 length: 13 residues. The CDR3, as DNA: TGTGCCAGCAGGGACTCTGGCACTTATGGCTACACCTTC. This codes for CASRDSGTYGYTF. The entire variable domain, with the rest obtained from reference TRBV9 and TRBJ1-2, is as follows: DSGVTQTPKHLITATGQRVTLRCSPRSGDLSVYWYQQSLDQGLQFLIQYYNGEERAKGNILERFSAQQFPDLHSELNLSSLELGDSALYFCASRDSGTYGYTFGSGTRLTVV.

The chain uses TRBV19 and TRBJ1-1; D not resolved. This CDR3 region has 11 residues. From germline, CDR1 is LNHDA and CDR2 SQIVND (reference sequence). V shed 7 bases and J shed 4 bases, with 7 bases lying between them. CDR3 DNA sequence: TGTGCCAGTACCGAGAGCACTGAAGCTTTCTTT. This gives the protein CASTESTEAFF.

The V and J genes are TRBV5-1 and TRBJ1-1; D is perhaps TRBD1 (5 bases). This CDR3 has 13 residues. Germline V lookup: CDR1 SGHRS, CDR2 YFSETQ. V was cut by 4 bases and J by 5 bases, with 12 bases left in between. This CDR3 is CASSRGDVTEAFF. CDR3 nucleotides: TGCGCCAGCAGCCGGGGGGATGTGACTGAAGCTTTCTTT.

The chain carries TRBV5-4 and TRBJ2-5; weak D call: TRBD2 (5 bases). This CDR3 spans 13 amino acids. V gave up 4 bases and J gave up 5 bases, with 12 bases separating them. Germline CDR1 is SGHNT and CDR2 is YYREEE (reference sequence). The DNA of the CDR3 is TGTGCCAGCAGCCCCGGGGTTTGGGAGACCCAGTACTTC. Translating it yields CASSPGVWETQYF.

The chain is built from TRBV5-6 and TRBJ2-7; D may be TRBD2 (6 bases). The CDR3 runs to 14 residues. Trimming removed 4 bases at V and 0 bases at J, with 11 bases between. The V gene's germline CDR1 is SGHDT and CDR2 YYEEEE. The CDR3 nucleotides read TGTGCCAGCAGCCCGGGACTCCCCTCCTACGAGCAGTACTTC. Amino acids: CASSPGLPSYEQYF.

The chain combines TRBV9 with TRBJ1-1; 7 bases line up with TRBD1. Unmatched junction bases numbered 6, after V lost 4 bases and J lost 0 bases. Germline V gene data show CDR1 as SGDLS and CDR2 as YYNGEE. CDR3 size: 15 residues. CDR3 in amino acids: CASSIMTGLNTEAFF. As DNA, the CDR3 is TGTGCCAGCAGCATTATGACAGGGCTGAACACTGAAGCTTTCTTT.

The chain is built from TRBV7-9 and TRBJ2-4, with 9 bases identical to TRBD2. CDR1 SEHNR and CDR2 FQNEAQ come from the germline V gene (reference sequence). V dropped 5 bases and J dropped 0; count of bases not matched to a gene: 14. There are 19 residues in the CDR3. The CDR3 DNA reads TGTGCCAGCAGCCCCCGGGTAGCGGGGGACCGTCTAGCCAAAAACATTCAGTACTTC. Encoded protein: CASSPRVAGDRLAKNIQYF.

A single count supports this clone. V is TRBV6-7 and J is TRBJ2-3; the match to TRBD2 covers 10 bases. TRBV6-7 belongs to the ORF category, with a function that is uncertain. The CDR3 is made up of 19 amino acids. Trimming cost V 5 bases and J 1 base; bases outside gene matches: 15. CDR3 sequence reads: CASSLSSGGQWRGTDTQYF. The CDR3 region has the DNA TGTGCCAGCAGTCTATCTAGCGGGGGCCAGTGGCGGGGCACAGATACGCAGTATTTT.

The chain links TRBV6-1 to TRBJ1-3, with 8 nucleotides matching TRBD1. V lost 4 bases and J lost 0; bases outside the gene matches: 5. Germline CDR1 reads MNHNS; CDR2 reads SASEGT. The CDR3 covers 16 residues. CDR3 in DNA: TGTGCCAGCAGTGGGCACAGGGGGGCCTCTGGAAACACCATATATTTT. Protein sequence: CASSGHRGASGNTIYF.

The CDR3 bases are TGTGCCAGCAGTCCAGCGGGGGGGCCGCGCGAGCAGTACTTC. Protein sequence: CASSPAGGPREQYF. This sequence joins TRBV6-5 and TRBJ2-7, with 10 bases fitting TRBD2. Trimming at V came to 5 bases and at J to 6 bases, leaving 7 bases not matched to a gene. CDR3 length: 14 residues. The germline V gene has CDR1 MNHEY and CDR2 SVGAGI.

The chain couples TRBV5-4 to TRBJ2-2, with a possible D match to TRBD1 (5 bases). Germline V gene data show CDR1 as SGHNT and CDR2 as YYREEE (reference sequence). V lost 0 bases, J lost 8 bases, and 8 bases lay in between. The CDR3 has 13 amino acids. The CDR3 DNA is TGTGCCAGCAGCTTGGGGGGCGTGGGGGAGCTGTTTTTT. This gives the protein CASSLGGVGELFF.

The rearrangement joins TRBV7-9 to TRBJ1-2; D gene unclear. Germline lookup yields CDR1 SEHNR and CDR2 FQNEAQ (reference sequence). The CDR3 contains 14 residues. V gave up 0 bases and J gave up 6 bases, with 11 bases separating them. DNA for the CDR3: TGTGCCAGCAGCTTAGCGGACGGGCGGGATGGCTACACCTTC. Translation gives CASSLADGRDGYTF.

The V call is TRBV19, the J call TRBJ2-3; 9 bases are a match to TRBD1. The J segment lost 0 bases and the V segment lost 4 bases, leaving 2 bases of the junction unmatched. Germline V gives CDR1 LNHDA, CDR2 SQIVND (reference sequence). The CDR3 length is 15 residues. CDR3 nucleotide sequence: TGTGCCAGTAGTACCGGACAGGGGAGCACAGATACGCAGTATTTT. Residues: CASSTGQGSTDTQYF.

This sequence joins TRBV7-9 and TRBJ1-1, with D possibly TRBD1 on 6 matching bases. Germline V gives CDR1 SEHNR, CDR2 FQNEAQ (reference sequence). This CDR3 contains 15 residues. The germline V and J ends were trimmed by 1 base and 5 bases, with 14 bases remaining between them. DNA of the CDR3: TGTGCCAGCAGCTTAGGAACAGGGTGGGGAACTGAAGCTTTCTTT. As protein: CASSLGTGWGTEAFF.

J is TRBJ2-3 and V is TRBV7-3; D is perhaps TRBD2 (6 bases). CDR1 and CDR2 (germline): SGHTA, FQGTGA. The CDR3 has 12 residues. V gave up 3 bases and J gave up 5 bases, with 6 bases separating them. CDR3 loop: CASSLEGDTQYF. The CDR3 DNA reads as TGTGCCAGCAGCTTGGAGGGAGATACGCAGTATTTT.

The rearrangement joins TRBV29-1 to TRBJ1-4, with D tentatively TRBD1 (6 bases). The CDR3 length is 14 residues. The V and J ends lost 2 bases and 8 bases respectively, with 15 bases between them. CDR1 and CDR2 from the germline V gene are SQVTM and ANQGSEA. CDR3 coding DNA: TGCAGCGTTGAACAACAGGGAGTCCAAGAAAAACTGTTTTTT. Encoded protein: CSVEQQGVQEKLFF. Variable domain in full (rest from reference TRBV29-1 and TRBJ1-4): SAVISQKPSRDICQRGTSLTIQCQVDSQVTMMFWYRQQPGQSLTLIATANQGSEATYESGFVIDKFPISRPNLTFSTLTVSNMSPEDSSIYLCSVEQQGVQEKLFFGSGTQLSVL.

This clone was counted once. The V and J genes are TRBV5-4 and TRBJ1-1; TRBD1 matches 7 bases. Per the germline V gene, CDR1 is SGHNT and CDR2 is YYREEE (reference sequence). This CDR3 contains 15 residues. J lost 3 bases, V lost 4 bases, and 9 bases had no gene match. DNA for the CDR3: TGTGCCAGCAGCCACAAACAGGGGCTGGACACTGAAGCTTTCTTT. Translated: CASSHKQGLDTEAFF.

The chain links TRBV6-6 to TRBJ2-2; 7 bases map to TRBD2. Trimming cost V 6 bases and J 4 bases; bases outside gene matches: 5. The CDR3 totals 14 residues. CDR1 is MNHNY, CDR2 SVGAGI, per germline (reference sequence). This chain's CDR3 is CASSKRGGTGELFF. DNA for the CDR3: TGTGCCAGCAGCAAGCGCGGGGGCACCGGGGAGCTGTTTTTT.

The V call is TRBV5-5, the J call TRBJ1-2; 8 nucleotides line up with TRBD1. Per the germline V gene, CDR1 is SGHKS and CDR2 is YYEKEE (reference sequence). The CDR3 has 13 amino acids. Unmatched junction bases numbered 7, after V lost 4 bases and J lost 8 bases. The CDR3 coding sequence is TGTGCCAGCAGCGCCGGGACAGGTGACGGCTACACCTTC. Amino acid sequence: CASSAGTGDGYTF.

The V call is TRBV2, the J call TRBJ2-2, with 9 nucleotides matching TRBD1. The CDR3 has 15 residues. Germline CDR1 and CDR2: SNHLY and FYNNEI. V dropped 7 bases and J dropped 5; count of bases not matched to a gene: 8. As DNA, the CDR3 is TGTGCCAGCACCGGGACAGGGAGGGAGACCGGGGAGCTGTTTTTT. As protein: CASTGTGRETGELFF.